The 27 T cell receptor beta chains given below trace back to one sample, sequenced in a study of regulatory T cells in long-lasting Graves disease. Time point: newly diagnosed GD, antithyroid drugs for less than 3 months. Extracted RNA from PBMCs served as the source of the TCR library. Through Arm-PCR of CDR3 regions and iRepertoire HTBI primers, TCR beta libraries were built. Via MiXCR, TCRdb re-called the multiplex PCR reads, giving one row per CDR3 protein. The sample has 450,000 to 700,000 distinct CDR3 sequences; roughly 14% are singletons. This same sample was also taken into another study, of T cells in Graves' hyperthyroidism and ophthalmopathy.

This sample comprised peripheral blood mononuclear cells (PBMCs), obtained at new diagnosis, from a patient treated with antithyroid drugs. The receptors shown here come from a man aged 25 to 45 with Graves disease.

This clonotype came up many times. The chain combines TRBV2 with TRBJ2-3; D unresolved. The germline V gene encodes CDR1 SNHLY and CDR2 FYNNEI. The germline V and J ends were trimmed by 9 bases and 4 bases, with 11 bases remaining between them. The CDR3 sequence is 12 residues long. The CDR3 DNA sequence: TGTGCCAGTAGAGGACCACCAGATACGCAGTATTTT. Its translation is CASRGPPDTQYF.

Many counts were recorded for this clonotype. This chain connects TRBV12-3 or TRBV12-4 to TRBJ2-5; the match to TRBD2 covers 13 bases. CDR3 length: 17 amino acids. The V gene end was trimmed by 2 bases and the J gene end by 5 bases; junction bases not matched to a gene: 8. CDR3 coding DNA: TGTGCCAGCAGTTTAACTCTCGGACTAGCGGGAGAGGAGACCCAGTACTTC. Translation gives CASSLTLGLAGEETQYF.

Many counts were recorded for this clonotype. V is TRBV5-1 and J is TRBJ2-7; 8 bases align to TRBD1. Unmatched junction bases numbered 7, after V lost 5 bases and J lost 3 bases. CDR1 is SGHRS and CDR2 is YFSETQ in the germline V gene. The CDR3 spans 14 residues. The CDR3 DNA reads as TGCGCCAGCAGACGCGACAGGGGCCACTACGAGCAGTACTTC. It is translated as CASRRDRGHYEQYF.

This clonotype was seen ten or more times. This rearrangement joins TRBV27 to TRBJ2-7, with TRBD1 identical over 11 bases. The CDR3 sequence is 13 residues long. The ends lost 8 bases at V and 6 bases at J; junction bases unmatched: 6. CDR1 MNHEY and CDR2 SMNVEV come from the germline V gene (reference sequence). The CDR3 protein is CASAGTGGFEQYF. In DNA, the CDR3 is TGTGCCAGCGCCGGGACAGGGGGGTTCGAGCAGTACTTC.

V usage is TRBV19 and J usage is TRBJ1-5; perhaps TRBD1 as D (5 bases). CDR3 length: 16 amino acids. V lost 4 bases to trimming and J lost 2 bases, with 15 bases between them. Germline CDR1 LNHDA, CDR2 SQIVND (reference sequence). The CDR3 loop is CASSKSRGVGNQPQHF. CDR3 sequence (DNA): TGTGCCAGTAGTAAATCGCGAGGGGTGGGCAATCAGCCCCAGCATTTT.

This clonotype was recorded at least ten times. This chain connects TRBV29-1 to TRBJ2-1; D is possibly TRBD1 or TRBD2 (5 bases each). Germline V gives CDR1 SQVTM, CDR2 ANQGSEA. This CDR3 has 16 residues. V lost 6 bases to trimming and J lost 0 bases, with 18 bases between them. The CDR3 protein is CSVSVGDASSYNEQFF. The CDR3 bases are TGCAGCGTCTCCGTTGGGGACGCCAGCTCCTACAATGAGCAGTTCTTC.

There are many counts of this clonotype. The rearrangement links TRBV19 to TRBJ1-4, with D hard to call. From germline, CDR1 is LNHDA and CDR2 SQIVND (reference sequence). This CDR3 spans 15 amino acids. V was clipped by 3 bases and J by 6 bases, with 14 bases between them. The CDR3 spells CASSISRRLDEKLFF. The CDR3 region has the DNA TGTGCCAGTAGTATCTCCCGGAGACTTGATGAAAAACTGTTTTTT.

The table lists this clonotype with many counts. V gene TRBV12-3 or TRBV12-4 combines with J gene TRBJ2-5; D is unclear. The CDR3 is 15 residues long. V lost 4 bases and J 0 bases, leaving 12 bases between the germline ends. As DNA, the CDR3 is TGTGCCAGCAGTTCCCCATCCCGGGACCAAGAGACCCAGTACTTC. Its translation: CASSSPSRDQETQYF.

This clonotype appeared a few times. Since a much larger clone is just one base distant, this may be a read error. Because the CDR3 is missing its conserved closing phenylalanine or tryptophan, this is likely a read error. This chain joins TRBV12-3 or TRBV12-4 and TRBJ1-1; tentative D call: TRBD1 (5 bases). Trimming stripped 2 bases from V and 6 bases from J, with 13 bases between. The CDR3 is made up of 14 amino acids. CDR3 in amino acids: CASSLWGGDAEAFL. The CDR3 region has the DNA TGTGCCAGCAGTTTATGGGGGGGTGATGCTGAAGCTTTCCTT.

The chain is built from TRBV18 and TRBJ2-2; D call uncertain. V was cut by 4 bases and J by 7 bases, with 4 bases left in between. The germline V gene has CDR1 KGHSH and CDR2 LQKENI. The CDR3 runs 11 residues. The CDR3 spells CASSHGGELFF. The CDR3 bases are TGTGCCAGCTCACACGGCGGGGAGCTGTTTTTT.

Note on this clonotype: A far larger clone is a single base away, which makes a read error likely. The chain recombines TRBV12-3 or TRBV12-4 with TRBJ2-1; D is unresolved. Deletions cut 3 bases from V and 10 bases from J, with 10 bases between. This CDR3 has 12 amino acids. The CDR3 region is CASSFDRYEQFF. As DNA, the CDR3 is TGTGCCAGCAGTTTCGACCGCTACGAGCAGTTCTTC.

The sample holds a few counts of this clonotype. The chain combines TRBV29-1 with TRBJ2-6; unclear D gene. Germline-derived CDR1 and CDR2 are SQVTM and ANQGSEA. V dropped 5 bases and J dropped 0 bases, with 8 bases sitting between them. The CDR3 contains 14 residues. The CDR3 region has the DNA TGCAGCGTTCGGCCAGCCTCTGGGGCCAACGTCCTGACTTTC. Translated, it gives CSVRPASGANVLTF.

This clonotype has ten or more counts. The chain uses TRBV3-1 and TRBJ2-7; 8 nucleotides agree with TRBD2. The CDR3 contains 13 residues. V lost 3 bases and J lost 4; bases outside the gene matches: 2. Germline assignment: CDR1 LGHDT and CDR2 YNNKEL (reference sequence). As DNA, the CDR3 is TGTGCCAGCAGCCAGGGCGGGAGGTACGAGCAGTACTTC. Protein: CASSQGGRYEQYF.

Comments on this clonotype: Given a much more abundant clone one base away, this may be a read error. The chain combines TRBV6-1 with TRBJ1-1; 7 bases map to TRBD1. Germline loops: CDR1 MNHNS, CDR2 SASEGT. This CDR3 has 15 residues. Trimming took 3 bases from V and 3 from J; bases not matched to a gene: 7. CDR3 DNA sequence: TGTGCCAGCAGTGAGACCCCGGGACAGTACACTGAAGCTTTCTTT. Translating gives CASSETPGQYTEAFF.

This clonotype has at least ten counts. The chain carries TRBV28 and TRBJ2-5; possibly TRBD1 or TRBD2 for D (5 bases each). This CDR3 contains 16 residues. The V and J ends lost 4 bases and 2 bases respectively, with 17 bases between them. Germline lookup yields CDR1 MDHEN and CDR2 SYDVKM. CDR3 sequence: CASSSPWDGRQETQYF. In DNA, the CDR3 is TGTGCCAGCAGTTCCCCGTGGGACGGAAGACAAGAGACCCAGTACTTC. Full variable domain (missing parts from reference TRBV28 and TRBJ2-5): DVKVTQSSRYLVKRTGEKVFLECVQDMDHENMFWYRQDPGLGLRLIYFSYDVKMKEKGDIPEGYSVSREKKERFSLILESASTNQTSMYLCASSSPWDGRQETQYFGPGTRLLVL.

This clonotype was found many times. The rearrangement links TRBV9 to TRBJ2-5; 9 bases fit TRBD1. The germline CDR1 and CDR2 sequences are SGDLS and YYNGEE. This CDR3 has 15 amino acids. V lost 4 bases, J lost 2 bases, and 6 bases stayed unmatched. In nucleotides, the CDR3 is TGTGCCAGCAGCCCACACGGGACAGGGCAAGAGACCCAGTACTTC. Protein: CASSPHGTGQETQYF.

The sample holds many counts of this clonotype. The rearrangement joins TRBV2 to TRBJ1-1, with D perhaps TRBD1 (5 bases). This CDR3 contains 15 residues. The germline V gene has CDR1 SNHLY and CDR2 FYNNEI. Deletions cut 3 bases from V and 7 bases from J, with 18 bases between. The chain's CDR3 is CASSDRTAKRGEAFF. Written as DNA, the CDR3 is TGTGCCAGCAGTGATAGGACGGCGAAAAGGGGTGAAGCTTTCTTT.

This clonotype was seen more than once but under ten times. The rearrangement links TRBV10-2 to TRBJ1-1; D is ambiguous. Trimming pared 7 bases from V and 1 base from J, leaving 10 bases between. The CDR3 contains 13 residues. Per the germline V gene, CDR1 is WSHSY and CDR2 is SAAADI. In DNA form, the CDR3 reads TGCGCCAGCACCCACAGCCAGAACACTGAAGCTTTCTTT. Its translation is CASTHSQNTEAFF.

This clonotype was recorded at least ten times. The V gene is TRBV10-1, the J gene TRBJ1-5, with 10 bases lining up with TRBD1. CDR1 WNHNN and CDR2 SYGVQD come from the germline V gene (reference sequence). This CDR3 is built from 15 residues. Germline trimming cut 2 bases from V and 2 bases from J; bases unmatched to any gene: 0. The CDR3 nucleotides are TGCGCCAGCAGTGAGGGGACAGGGGGCAATCAGCCCCAGCATTTT. This codes for CASSEGTGGNQPQHF.

This clonotype was counted ten times or more. This chain uses TRBV5-1 with TRBJ1-1; D is perhaps TRBD1 (6 bases). Germline assignment: CDR1 SGHRS and CDR2 YFSETQ. The length of the CDR3 is 13 residues. V was shortened by 2 bases and J by 4 bases, with 9 bases between the two germline ends. As DNA, the CDR3 is TGCGCCAGCAGCTTCGACAGGTTCACTGAAGCTTTCTTT. Protein product: CASSFDRFTEAFF.

The chain carries TRBV19 and TRBJ2-1; D remains unclear. Germline CDR1 is LNHDA and CDR2 is SQIVND (reference sequence). The length of the CDR3 is 14 residues. V was clipped by 3 bases and J by 9 bases, with 15 bases between them. The CDR3 DNA reads as TGTGCCAGTAGTATTTCCGGGCCTAACTCTGAGCAGTTCTTC. It is translated as CASSISGPNSEQFF.

The chain recombines TRBV10-2 with TRBJ2-5; D is ambiguous. The germline V and J ends were trimmed by 3 bases and 8 bases, with 16 bases remaining between them. The CDR3 length is 14 residues. CDR1 is WSHSY, CDR2 SAAADI, per germline. The CDR3 DNA sequence: TGCGCCAGCAGTGAACTCGCGACCAAGAGAACCCAGTACTTC. Its translation: CASSELATKRTQYF.

The rearrangement joins TRBV29-1 to TRBJ2-5; D is uncertain. Per germline, CDR1 SQVTM and CDR2 ANQGSEA. This CDR3 spans 12 amino acids. Trimming took 4 bases from V and 3 from J, leaving 9 bases between them. CDR3 coding DNA: TGCAGCGTTGGGAACCGAGAAGAGACCCAGTACTTC. Amino acid sequence: CSVGNREETQYF.

This clonotype was observed at least ten times. The chain has TRBV2 and TRBJ1-5; D remains unclear. The V end lost 4 bases, the J end lost 5 bases, and 12 bases lay between the germline ends. Germline CDR1 and CDR2: SNHLY and FYNNEI. CDR3 length: 14 residues. CDR3: CASSGPLPHQPQHF. The DNA of the CDR3 is TGTGCCAGCAGTGGGCCTTTACCCCATCAGCCCCAGCATTTT.

On this clonotype itself: A read error is the likely source, as a far larger clone sits one nucleotide away. The chain uses TRBV11-2 and TRBJ2-4; perhaps TRBD1 as D (5 bases). The end of the DNA is better explained by TRBJ2-1, so the J call may be wrong. Germline V gene sequence: CDR1 SGHAT, CDR2 FQNNGV. CDR3 length: 15 residues. In nucleotides, the CDR3 is TGTCCCAGCAGCCCGATCCCGCAGGGCGTTGATGAGCAGTTCTTC. Its translation: CPSSPIPQGVDEQFF.

This clonotype was recorded at least ten times. This chain links TRBV5-1 with TRBJ1-1, with D perhaps matching TRBD1 (6 bases). CDR1 SGHRS and CDR2 YFSETQ come from the germline V gene. This CDR3 has 15 residues. V was cut by 1 base and J by 6 bases, with 16 bases left in between. The DNA of the CDR3 is TGCGCCAGCAGCTTGTCCGCAGAGGGGGTCGCTGAAGCTTTCTTT. Translating it yields CASSLSAEGVAEAFF.

This clonotype was detected ten times or more. The genes are TRBV5-1 and TRBJ2-7, with TRBD1 matching over 12 bases. After removal of 3 bases from V and 6 bases from J, the junction contained 4 bases not matched to a gene. The CDR3 has 14 residues. CDR1 and CDR2 from the germline V gene are SGHRS and YFSETQ. CDR3 sequence reads: CASSSGQGAVEQYF. DNA for the CDR3: TGCGCCAGCAGCTCGGGACAGGGGGCGGTCGAGCAGTACTTC.